A selection of T cell receptor beta chains follows, all from one sample in a study of molecular identifiers for immune sequencing clone quantification. TCRdb independently ran MiXCR on the PCR reads; one entry per CDR3 protein. The table records a few hundred thousand distinct CDR3 sequences, around 23% of them present only once. Specimen: naive CD8+ T cells from blood, with Jurkat cell RNA spiked in. These receptor sequences come from a human donor in good health. Some libraries in this study had Jurkat cell RNA spiked in. CDR3s include the opening cysteine and the closing phenylalanine or tryptophan. Each record gives: clone size, V gene, D gene, J gene, CDR3 DNA, CDR3 protein. D genes are given only for firm matches. Not every row has a clone size; where given, it reads once, few, many or a size class.

size: many; V: TRBV9; D: .; J: TRBJ1-1; DNA: TGTGCCAGCAGCGTCGGGACCGAGGGAGCTTTCTTT; CDR3: CASSVGTEGAFF
size: many; V: TRBV7-9; D: TRBD1; J: TRBJ1-1; DNA: TGTGCCAGCAGCTTAGGTTGGGGACAGGGGGCGGGCGACACTGAAGCTTTCTTT; CDR3: CASSLGWGQGAGDTEAFF
size: few; V: TRBV7-9; D: TRBD2; J: TRBJ2-2; DNA: TGTGCCAGCACCCACCTAGCGGCGAACACCGGGGAGCTGTTTTTT; CDR3: CASTHLAANTGELFF
size: .; V: TRBV29-1; D: .; J: TRBJ1-2; DNA: TGCAGCGTTGAAGATCGAGAGGACCCTGATGATGGCTACACCTTC; CDR3: CSVEDREDPDDGYTF
size: few; V: TRBV6-2/TRBV6-3; D: .; J: TRBJ2-7; DNA: TGTGCCAGCAGTTATCATCCGGGTAACGAGCAGTACTTC; CDR3: CASSYHPGNEQYF
size: .; V: TRBV9; D: .; J: TRBJ2-2; DNA: TGTGCCAGCAGCGTAGATTCCCTGAACACCGGGGAGCTGTTTTTT; CDR3: CASSVDSLNTGELFF
size: many; V: TRBV25-1; D: .; J: TRBJ2-3; DNA: TGTGCCAGCAGTGAATGGTCGTTAGAGAGCACAGATACGCAGTATTTT; CDR3: CASSEWSLESTDTQYF
size: few; V: TRBV13; D: TRBD2; J: TRBJ2-3; DNA: TGTGCCAGCAGCCCCCCGGTGTCTAGCGGGCTAACAGATACGCAGTATTTT; CDR3: CASSPPVSSGLTDTQYF
size: many; V: TRBV7-3; D: .; J: TRBJ2-6; DNA: TGTGCCAGCAGCTTAACAGGGGATGGGGCCAACGTCCTGACTTTC; CDR3: CASSLTGDGANVLTF
size: .; V: TRBV28; D: .; J: TRBJ1-1; DNA: TGTGCCAGCAGTTTTACCATGAACACTGAAGCTTTCTTT; CDR3: CASSFTMNTEAFF
size: many; V: TRBV28; D: .; J: TRBJ1-1; DNA: TGTGCCAGCAGTTTTAGGGGACTTAGGGACACTGAAGCTTTCTTT; CDR3: CASSFRGLRDTEAFF
size: many; V: TRBV4-2; D: .; J: TRBJ1-1; DNA: TGTGCCAGCAGCCAAGATATAGGCACTGAAGCTTTCTTT; CDR3: CASSQDIGTEAFF
size: .; V: TRBV4-1; D: .; J: TRBJ2-5; DNA: TGCGCCAGCAGCCATGGGGTAGTTAGGCAAGAGACCCAGTACTTC; CDR3: CASSHGVVRQETQYF
size: .; V: TRBV27; D: .; J: TRBJ1-1; DNA: TGTGCCAGCAGTCCGTGGGACGGGACGTACGCTGAAGCTTTCTTT; CDR3: CASSPWDGTYAEAFF
size: many; V: TRBV28; D: .; J: TRBJ2-7; DNA: TGTGCCAGCAGTCTTCGAGGTGCGGCCTACGAGCAGTACTTC; CDR3: CASSLRGAAYEQYF
size: many; V: TRBV13; D: TRBD2; J: TRBJ2-3; DNA: TGTGCCAGCAGCACCCGGGGACTAGCGGGGATAGATACGCAGTATTTT; CDR3: CASSTRGLAGIDTQYF
size: many; V: TRBV12-3/TRBV12-4; D: TRBD2; J: TRBJ2-5; DNA: TGTGCCAGCAGTCTAGCGGGAGGAGGCCAAGAGACCCAGTACTTC; CDR3: CASSLAGGGQETQYF
size: few; V: TRBV12-3/TRBV12-4; D: .; J: TRBJ2-6; DNA: TGTGCCAGCAAAGGCTCTGTGGCCAACGTCCTGACTTTC; CDR3: CASKGSVANVLTF
size: few; V: TRBV27; D: .; J: TRBJ1-1; DNA: TGTGCCAGCAGTTTATCATCCGGTTTGGGGGGCACTGAAGCTTTCTTT; CDR3: CASSLSSGLGGTEAFF
size: .; V: TRBV7-9; D: .; J: TRBJ2-1; DNA: TGTGCCAGCAGCTCAAACGCCGGGGGCCGCGACTACAATGAGCAGTTCTTC; CDR3: CASSSNAGGRDYNEQFF
size: few; V: TRBV19; D: TRBD2; J: TRBJ2-3; DNA: TGTGCCAGTAGTCCCGCGGGAGTAAGCACAGATACGCAGTATTTT; CDR3: CASSPAGVSTDTQYF
size: few; V: TRBV11-2; D: TRBD2; J: TRBJ2-7; DNA: TGTGCCAGCAGCTCTGGACTAGCGGGGGACTACGAGCAGTACTTC; CDR3: CASSSGLAGDYEQYF
size: few; V: TRBV4-3; D: TRBD2; J: TRBJ2-7; DNA: TGCGCCAGCAGCCCTGGGACTAGCTATTACGAGCAGTACTTC; CDR3: CASSPGTSYYEQYF
size: .; V: TRBV12-3/TRBV12-4; D: TRBD1; J: TRBJ2-7; DNA: TGTGCCAGCAGGTTGACAGGGGGAGTCGACGAGCAGTACTTC; CDR3: CASRLTGGVDEQYF
size: few; V: TRBV6-2/TRBV6-3; D: TRBD1; J: TRBJ2-7; DNA: TGTGCCAGCAGTGTCGGACAGGGCTTCGAGCAGTACTTC; CDR3: CASSVGQGFEQYF
size: .; V: TRBV29-1; D: TRBD1; J: TRBJ1-2; DNA: TGCAGCGTTGAGGATTTGCAGGGGGTGGGGGGCTACACCTTC; CDR3: CSVEDLQGVGGYTF
size: .; V: TRBV7-9; D: .; J: TRBJ2-3; DNA: TGTGCCAGCAGCTCCAGCGGCTTCACGAACGAGAATACGCAGTATTTT; CDR3: CASSSSGFTNENTQYF
size: .; V: TRBV6-5; D: TRBD2; J: TRBJ2-1; DNA: TGTGCCAGCAGTTTAACACCAGCGGGAGATTACGATGAGCAGTTCTTC; CDR3: CASSLTPAGDYDEQFF
size: few; V: TRBV18; D: .; J: TRBJ2-7; DNA: TGTGCCAGCTCACCACATCCAGGGGATAGGAACGAGCAGTACTTC; CDR3: CASSPHPGDRNEQYF
size: .; V: TRBV28; D: TRBD1; J: TRBJ1-5; DNA: TGTGCCAGCAGTTCGTACCCGGACAGGTCGTACAGTCAGCCCCAGCATTTT; CDR3: CASSSYPDRSYSQPQHF
size: .; V: TRBV7-2; D: TRBD2; J: TRBJ2-7; DNA: TGTGCCAGCAGCCCAGCCGGGACTAGCGGGGGGCTCTACGAGCAGTACTTC; CDR3: CASSPAGTSGGLYEQYF
size: few; V: TRBV4-3; D: TRBD2; J: TRBJ2-7; DNA: TGCGCCAGCAGCCCGACTAGCGGGAGGGGATCCGAGCAGTACTTC; CDR3: CASSPTSGRGSEQYF
size: many; V: TRBV5-1; D: TRBD1; J: TRBJ2-3; DNA: TGTGCCAGCAGCACGGGACAGGGAACAGATACGCAGTATTTT; CDR3: CASSTGQGTDTQYF
size: .; V: TRBV20-1; D: .; J: TRBJ2-7; DNA: TGCAGTGCTAGCCGCCAGGGGTCGTTCTACGAGCAGTACTTC; CDR3: CSASRQGSFYEQYF
size: many; V: TRBV6-6; D: TRBD2; J: TRBJ2-7; DNA: TGTGCCAGCAGTTACTCGCGGGAGTGGGACGAGCAGTACTTC; CDR3: CASSYSREWDEQYF